The clone carrying this T cell receptor beta chain came up a few times. Antigen: not known. The entry originates in a study of cytomegalovirus exposure and HLA in healthy donors. Regarding the study as a whole: A missense DCLRE1C variant was associated with V- and J-gene trimming of TCR beta chains in a later analysis, and an independent cohort replicated the association. Further analysis, carried out later, found HLA-associated TCR beta chains more clonally expanded than equally common other chains. Productive status was seen about 87% or about 30% of the time for most TCR beta V segments in an earlier analysis.

Germline V CDR1 and CDR2: SGHRS, YFSETQ. The CDR3 covers 15 residues. The trim removed 0 bases at V and 4 bases at J, leaving 4 bases unmatched. The PCR ran on 60 Vbeta and 13 Jbeta primers. Clones were sequenced by immunoSEQ multiplex PCR, and TCRdb holds only the in-frame ones, with some missing. The sample consists of some 130,000 clones, approximately 73% of them appearing once. The specimen was PBMCs. The chain is built from TRBV5-1 and TRBJ2-5; 9 nucleotides agree with TRBD1. The TCR comes from a middle-aged woman in good health and CMV-seronegative. Here the CDR3 reads CASSLDRGLGETQYF. For the CDR3, the DNA is TGCGCCAGCAGCTTGGACAGGGGGCTCGGAGAGACCCAGTACTTC.